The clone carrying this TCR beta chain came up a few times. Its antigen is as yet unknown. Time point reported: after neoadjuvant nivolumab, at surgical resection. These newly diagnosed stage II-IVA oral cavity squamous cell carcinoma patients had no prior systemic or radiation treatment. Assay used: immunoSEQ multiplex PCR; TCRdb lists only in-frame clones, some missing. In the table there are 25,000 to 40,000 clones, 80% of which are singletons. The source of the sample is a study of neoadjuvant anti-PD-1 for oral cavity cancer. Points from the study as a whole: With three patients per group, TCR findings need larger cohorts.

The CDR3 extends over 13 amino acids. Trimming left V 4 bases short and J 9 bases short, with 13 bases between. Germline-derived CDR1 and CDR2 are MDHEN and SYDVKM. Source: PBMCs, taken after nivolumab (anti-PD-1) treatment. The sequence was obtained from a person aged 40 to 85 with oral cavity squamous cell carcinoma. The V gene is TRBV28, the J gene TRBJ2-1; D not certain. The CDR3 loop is CASSSLGRTEQFF. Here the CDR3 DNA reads TGTGCCAGCAGTTCCCTCGGACGGACTGAGCAGTTCTTC.